This TCR beta chain was profiled in a study of T-cell reconstitution after alpha-beta-depleted transplantation in children. Molecular barcoding with unique molecular identifiers was used for the TCRbeta library. TCRdb re-called the PCR reads through MiXCR, storing one row per CDR3 protein. The sample lists approximately 83,000 distinct CDR3 sequences; roughly 8% were seen once. Trimming took off 4 bases at V and 8 bases at J, with 11 bases between the two ends. CDR1 is SGHVS, CDR2 FNYEAQ, per germline. This CDR3 is 13 amino acids long. This clonotype was seen many times. The V gene is TRBV7-6, the J gene TRBJ1-4, with D tentatively TRBD1 (6 bases). The TCR comes from a human donor who donated a stem cell graft to a child with congenital amegakaryocytic thrombocytopenia. This specimen was PBMCs from the stem cell graft donor, taken from the stem cell graft. The CDR3 loop reads CASSYREKEKLFF. The CDR3 bases are TGTGCCAGCAGCTACAGGGAAAAAGAAAAACTGTTTTTT.